This TCR beta chain was identified in a study of blood T cell repertoires in COVID-19. Overall study: Some COVID-19 samples were acute and others convalescent; all came from the United States, Italy and Spain. T cells, B-cell-depleted T cells, or PBMCs supplied cDNA or gDNA.

Profiled with immunoSEQ multiplex PCR; TCRdb holds only in-frame clones, not every one. The sample shows about 99,000 clones, 89% of them seen only once. V gave up 3 bases and J gave up 6 bases, with 8 bases separating them. The CDR3 length is 13 residues. Germline lookup yields CDR1 LNHDA and CDR2 SQIVND (reference sequence). The clonotype originates from a woman older than 75 in a cohort sampled during active COVID-19. The source material was peripheral blood. This chain links TRBV19 with TRBJ2-2; D uncertain. The CDR3 DNA is TGTGCCAGTAGTATTAATAGCCCCGGGGAGCTGTTTTTT. It codes for CASSINSPGELFF. Variable domain in full (rest from reference TRBV19 and TRBJ2-2): DGGITQSPKYLFRKEGQNVTLSCEQNLNHDAMYWYRQDPGQGLRLIYYSQIVNDFQKGDIAEGYSVSREKKESFPLTVTSAQKNPTAFYLCASSINSPGELFFGEGSRLTVL.